The entry that follows covers one T cell receptor beta chain sequence. Per the original data handling: Estimation of nucleated cell counts was performed using reference gene primer amplification. Measured with immunoSEQ multiplex PCR; TCRdb has only the in-frame clones, and not every one. The V and J calls and clone size were taken over from that table, and D and trimming were inferred from the DNA. The table records 280,000 or so clones, about 90% of them present only once. This entry belongs to a study of blood T cell repertoires in COVID-19. Those who participated ranged in age from roughly 18 to 90 years and resided in around 22 US areas. The CDR3 has 13 amino acids. CDR1 SQVTM and CDR2 ANQGSEA come from the germline V gene. The V end lost 3 bases, the J end lost 1 base, and 9 bases lay between the germline ends.

The sequenced sample consisted of PBMCs or T cells enriched from blood (not recorded which). The chain recombines TRBV29-1 with TRBJ2-5; TRBD2 is a possible D gene (6 bases). The sequence derives from a woman under 30 with acute COVID-19. This CDR3 is CSVERLVQETQYF. CDR3 coding DNA: TGCAGCGTTGAGAGACTAGTCCAAGAGACCCAGTACTTC. Full variable domain (rest looked up from reference TRBV29-1 and TRBJ2-5): SAVISQKPSRDICQRGTSLTIQCQVDSQVTMMFWYRQQPGQSLTLIATANQGSEATYESGFVIDKFPISRPNLTFSTLTVSNMSPEDSSIYLCSVERLVQETQYFGPGTRLLVL.